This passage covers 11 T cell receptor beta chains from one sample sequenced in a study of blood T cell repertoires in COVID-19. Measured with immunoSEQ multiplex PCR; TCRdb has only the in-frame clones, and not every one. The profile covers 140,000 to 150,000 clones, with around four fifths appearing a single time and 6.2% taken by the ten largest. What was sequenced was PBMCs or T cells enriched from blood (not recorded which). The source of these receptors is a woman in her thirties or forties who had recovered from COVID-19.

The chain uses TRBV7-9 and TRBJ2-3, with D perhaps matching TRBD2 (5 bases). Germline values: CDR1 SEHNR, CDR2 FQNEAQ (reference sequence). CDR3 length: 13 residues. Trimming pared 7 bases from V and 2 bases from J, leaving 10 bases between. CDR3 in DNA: TGTGCCAGCAAATCTAGCTTCACAGATACGCAGTATTTT. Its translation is CASKSSFTDTQYF.

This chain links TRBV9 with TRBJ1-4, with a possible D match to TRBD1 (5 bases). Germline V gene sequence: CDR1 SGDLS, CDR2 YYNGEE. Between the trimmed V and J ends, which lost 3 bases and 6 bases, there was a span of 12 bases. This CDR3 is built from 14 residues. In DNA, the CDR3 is TGTGCCAGCAGCGGAAGGTGGGGGGATGAAAAACTGTTTTTT. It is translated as CASSGRWGDEKLFF.

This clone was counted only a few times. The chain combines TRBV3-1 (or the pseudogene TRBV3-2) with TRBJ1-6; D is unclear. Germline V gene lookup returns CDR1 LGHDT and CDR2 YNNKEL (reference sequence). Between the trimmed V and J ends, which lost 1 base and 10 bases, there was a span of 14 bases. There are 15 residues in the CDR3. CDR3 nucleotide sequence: TGTGCCAGCAGCCAAGCGCCCCTAGGCGCATCACCCCTCCACTTT. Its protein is CASSQAPLGASPLHF.

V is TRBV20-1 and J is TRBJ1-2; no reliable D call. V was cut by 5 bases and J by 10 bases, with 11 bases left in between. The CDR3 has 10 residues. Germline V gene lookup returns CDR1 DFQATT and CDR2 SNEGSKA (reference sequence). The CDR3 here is CSAPAAVYTF. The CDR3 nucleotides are TGCAGTGCTCCCGCCGCAGTCTACACCTTC.

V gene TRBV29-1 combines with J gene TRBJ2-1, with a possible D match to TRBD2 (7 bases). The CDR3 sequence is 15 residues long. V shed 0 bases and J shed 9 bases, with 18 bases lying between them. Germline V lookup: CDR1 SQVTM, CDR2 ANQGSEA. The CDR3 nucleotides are TGCAGCGTTGAAGACTGGCGGGGGCAGTCCGGTGAGCAGTTCTTC. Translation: CSVEDWRGQSGEQFF.

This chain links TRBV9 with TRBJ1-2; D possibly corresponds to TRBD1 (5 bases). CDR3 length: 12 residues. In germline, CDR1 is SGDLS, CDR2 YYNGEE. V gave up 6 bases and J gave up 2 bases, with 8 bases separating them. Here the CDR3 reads CASTGRNYGYTF. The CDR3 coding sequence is TGTGCCAGCACAGGGCGGAACTATGGCTACACCTTC.

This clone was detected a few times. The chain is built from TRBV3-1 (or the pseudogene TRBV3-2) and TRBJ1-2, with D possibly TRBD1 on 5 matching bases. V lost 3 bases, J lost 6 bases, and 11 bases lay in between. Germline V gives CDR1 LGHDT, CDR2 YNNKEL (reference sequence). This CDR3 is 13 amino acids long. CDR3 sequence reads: CASSHARVDGYTF. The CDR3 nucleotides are TGTGCCAGCAGCCACGCCAGGGTTGATGGCTACACCTTC.

For the CDR3, the DNA is TGTGCCAGCAGCCCTGGGACAGGGGGCGGCACTGAAGCTTTCTTT. Protein: CASSPGTGGGTEAFF. V and J are TRBV7-9 and TRBJ1-1, with 12 bases aligning to TRBD1. With V trimmed by 5 bases and J by 4 bases, 5 bases remained unmatched. The length of the CDR3 is 15 residues. Germline V CDR1 and CDR2: SEHNR, FQNEAQ (reference sequence).

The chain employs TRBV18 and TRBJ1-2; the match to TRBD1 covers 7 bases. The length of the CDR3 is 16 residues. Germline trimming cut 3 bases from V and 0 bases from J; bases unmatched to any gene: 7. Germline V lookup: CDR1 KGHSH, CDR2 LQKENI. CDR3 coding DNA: TGTGCCAGCTCACCCCCTTGGACAGGCTCTAACTATGGCTACACCTTC. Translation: CASSPPWTGSNYGYTF.

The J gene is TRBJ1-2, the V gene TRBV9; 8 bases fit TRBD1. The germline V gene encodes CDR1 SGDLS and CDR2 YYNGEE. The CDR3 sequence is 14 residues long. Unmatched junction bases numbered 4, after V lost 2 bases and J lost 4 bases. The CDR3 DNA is TGTGCCAGCAGCGTCGGACAGGGTGGCTATGGCTACACCTTC. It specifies CASSVGQGGYGYTF.

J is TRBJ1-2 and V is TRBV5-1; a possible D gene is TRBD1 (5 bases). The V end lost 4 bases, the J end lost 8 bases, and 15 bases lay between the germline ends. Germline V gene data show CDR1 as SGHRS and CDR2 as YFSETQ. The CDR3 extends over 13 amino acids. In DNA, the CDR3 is TGCGCCAGCAGCCCTCGGACAATACTCGGCTACACCTTC. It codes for CASSPRTILGYTF.